These 19 T cell receptor beta chains originate from one sample sequenced in a study of OX40 agonist ivuxolimab in advanced cancers. TCRdb's copy holds only in-frame clones and misses some; the assay was immunoSEQ multiplex PCR. In the table there are under 55,000 clones, approximately 87% of which are singletons. Sample: CD4+ or CD8+ T cells sorted from blood, taken in a trial of the OX40 agonist ivuxolimab. The receptors stem from an adult with an advanced solid tumor such as melanoma, head and neck, liver or kidney cancer.

The CDR3: CASSEPGRSNTGELFF. CDR3 sequence (DNA): TGTGCCAGCAGCGAACCGGGACGGTCAAACACCGGGGAGCTGTTTTTT. The gene calls are TRBV9 and TRBJ2-2; D possibly uses TRBD1 or TRBD2 (5 bases each). Germline V gives CDR1 SGDLS, CDR2 YYNGEE. The CDR3 sequence is 16 residues long. The V and J ends lost 3 bases and 2 bases respectively, with 14 bases between them. Variable domain in full (rest from reference TRBV9 and TRBJ2-2): DSGVTQTPKHLITATGQRVTLRCSPRSGDLSVYWYQQSLDQGLQFLIQYYNGEERAKGNILERFSAQQFPDLHSELNLSSLELGDSALYFCASSEPGRSNTGELFFGEGSRLTVL.

In this sample, this clone turned up once. The V gene is TRBV11-2, the J gene TRBJ2-7; D gene ambiguous. The CDR3 length is 11 residues. Germline CDR1 SGHAT, CDR2 FQNNGV. V shed 3 bases and J shed 5 bases, with 5 bases lying between them. CDR3 nucleotide sequence: TGTGCCAGCAGCTTTCAGGACGAGCAGTACTTC. Protein sequence: CASSFQDEQYF.

The rearrangement uses TRBV2 and TRBJ2-3, with unresolved D. Between the trimmed V and J ends, which lost 1 base and 6 bases, there was a span of 2 bases. The CDR3 has 11 residues. Germline V gene lookup returns CDR1 SNHLY and CDR2 FYNNEI. This CDR3 is CASSEVDTQYF. The CDR3 DNA follows: TGTGCCAGCAGTGAAGTTGATACGCAGTATTTT. Filled out from reference TRBV2 and TRBJ2-3, the complete variable domain reads EPEVTQTPSHQVTQMGQEVILRCVPISNHLYFYWYRQILGQKVEFLVSFYNNEISEKSEIFDDQFSVERPDGSNFTLKIRSTKLEDSAMYFCASSEVDTQYFGPGTRLTVL.

Only a few counts were recorded for this clone. This chain uses TRBV4-1 with TRBJ1-3; TRBD1 might be the D (5 bases). V gave up 0 bases and J gave up 1 base, with 13 bases separating them. The CDR3 consists of 17 residues. CDR1 is MGHRA and CDR2 is YSYEKL in the germline V gene. The CDR3 reads CASSQEAQGLSGNTIYF. The CDR3 coding sequence is TGCGCCAGCAGCCAAGAGGCCCAGGGATTGTCTGGAAACACCATATATTTT.

V gene TRBV5-6 combines with J gene TRBJ2-5, with 13 bases matching TRBD2. Germline CDR1 reads SGHDT; CDR2 reads YYEEEE. V dropped 4 bases and J dropped 5; count of bases not matched to a gene: 11. The CDR3 covers 17 residues. The DNA for the CDR3 is TGTGCCAGCAGCCTAACTAGCGGGGGGGCCGAGATGGAGACCCAGTACTTC. As protein: CASSLTSGGAEMETQYF. The variable domain in full, with the rest retrieved from reference TRBV5-6 and TRBJ2-5, is DAGVTQSPTHLIKTRGQQVTLRCSPKSGHDTVSWYQQALGQGPQFIFQYYEEEERQRGNFPDRFSGHQFPNYSSELNVNALLLGDSALYLCASSLTSGGAEMETQYFGPGTRLLVL.

This clone came up once. The chain carries TRBV6-1 and TRBJ1-4; no reliable D call. The length of the CDR3 is 16 residues. Germline values: CDR1 MNHNS, CDR2 SASEGT. Deletions cut 0 bases from V and 0 bases from J, with 8 bases between. The CDR3 DNA sequence: TGTGCCAGCAGTGAAGCGATTACTGCAACTAATGAAAAACTGTTTTTT. Translation gives CASSEAITATNEKLFF.

This chain uses TRBV12-5 with TRBJ1-3, with D maybe TRBD1 (5 bases). The germline gives CDR1 LGHNT, CDR2 FRNRAP. The ends were cut back, 5 bases at V and 0 bases at J, with 14 bases in the middle. The CDR3 totals 16 residues. Here the CDR3 reads CASGATGLLSGNTIYF. CDR3 DNA: TGTGCTAGTGGTGCGACGGGACTCCTCTCTGGAAACACCATATATTTT.

The rearrangement uses TRBV13 and TRBJ2-3; no clear D. This CDR3 is built from 17 residues. Germline loops: CDR1 PRHDT, CDR2 FYEKMQ (reference sequence). Trimming removed 4 bases at V and 0 bases at J, with 17 bases between. CDR3 protein: CASSSFLDGSSTDTQYF. The CDR3 nucleotides are TGTGCCAGCAGCTCCTTCCTGGACGGATCTAGCACAGATACGCAGTATTTT.

This clone came up a few times. The chain carries TRBV6-5 and TRBJ2-7, with D hard to call. Trimming shortened V by 6 bases and J by 2 bases, and 17 bases separated the two germline ends. The CDR3 loop spans 15 amino acids. Germline loops: CDR1 MNHEY, CDR2 SVGAGI. DNA for the CDR3: TGTGCCAGCAGACCCCGGGCCGATTCACCCTACGAGCAGTACTTC. Translating gives CASRPRADSPYEQYF.

The CDR3 DNA reads TGTGCCAGCAGCTCGGGACAGATCACCGGGGAGCTGTTTTTT. It specifies CASSSGQITGELFF. This chain uses TRBV7-2 with TRBJ2-2; TRBD1 agrees at 7 bases. With 4 bases clipped from V and 4 bases from J, the junction kept 3 bases outside the gene matches. This CDR3 region has 14 residues. Germline loops: CDR1 SGHTA, CDR2 FQGNSA.

By frequency in the sample, this clone is medium-sized. This chain joins TRBV30 and TRBJ1-1; 9 bases are shared with TRBD1. V lost 1 base, J lost 2 bases, and 2 bases stayed unmatched. The CDR3 length is 14 residues. Germline-derived CDR1 and CDR2 are GTSNPN and SVGIG (reference sequence). The CDR3 coding sequence is TGTGCCTGGAGTGGGGACAGGGTAAACACTGAAGCTTTCTTT. This encodes CAWSGDRVNTEAFF.

This chain joins TRBV9 and TRBJ1-5, with 8 bases aligning to TRBD1. The trim removed 3 bases at V and 5 bases at J, leaving 4 bases unmatched. Germline V gives CDR1 SGDLS, CDR2 YYNGEE. The CDR3 has 14 residues. CDR3 DNA: TGTGCCAGCAGCGGGGACAGGACTTATCAGCCCCAGCATTTT. Protein product: CASSGDRTYQPQHF.

This chain links TRBV5-4 with TRBJ1-2; tentatively, D is TRBD1 (5 bases). CDR3 length: 11 residues. Germline values: CDR1 SGHNT, CDR2 YYREEE (reference sequence). The V gene lost 2 bases and the J gene lost 8 bases, with 7 bases spanning the gap. The CDR3 DNA sequence: TGTGCCAGCAGCTTTGAGGGGGGCTACACCTTC. It yields the protein CASSFEGGYTF.

The chain carries TRBV11-3 and TRBJ2-3, with 9 nucleotides matching TRBD1. The germline V gene encodes CDR1 SGHNT and CDR2 YENEEA. This CDR3 is 17 amino acids long. With 5 bases clipped from V and 2 bases from J, the junction kept 11 bases outside the gene matches. The CDR3 reads CASSLLPGQGFTDTQYF. Here the CDR3 DNA reads TGTGCCAGCAGCCTACTACCGGGACAGGGATTCACAGATACGCAGTATTTT.

The rearrangement uses TRBV6-6 and TRBJ1-1; a possible D gene is TRBD1 (5 bases). Germline lookup yields CDR1 MNHNY and CDR2 SVGAGI (reference sequence). CDR3 length: 16 residues. The V gene lost 6 bases and the J gene lost 5 bases, with 22 bases spanning the gap. In DNA, the CDR3 is TGTGCCAGCAGAACAAGGGACGGAAGGAGAGGGACTGAAGCTTTCTTT. As protein: CASRTRDGRRGTEAFF.

J is TRBJ2-1 and V is TRBV11-3; D ambiguous. The germline V gene has CDR1 SGHNT and CDR2 YENEEA. The CDR3 runs to 13 residues. Trimming stripped 0 bases from V and 5 bases from J, with 5 bases between. The CDR3 spells CASSLDLDNEQFF. CDR3 sequence (DNA): TGTGCCAGCAGCTTAGATCTCGACAATGAGCAGTTCTTC.

The chain employs TRBV11-2 and TRBJ1-2; weak D call: TRBD1 (6 bases). V was shortened by 1 base and J by 8 bases, with 14 bases between the two germline ends. The CDR3 totals 14 residues. Germline CDR1 SGHAT, CDR2 FQNNGV. The CDR3 region has the DNA TGTGCCAGCAGCTTAGGCAGGGGCTCAGGGGGCTACACCTTC. This gives the protein CASSLGRGSGGYTF.

V and J are TRBV11-2 and TRBJ1-4; TRBD1 might be the D (6 bases). Germline assignment: CDR1 SGHAT and CDR2 FQNNGV. The V and J ends lost 5 bases and 7 bases respectively, with 17 bases between them. CDR3 length: 15 residues. This CDR3 is CASSPARGVGEKLFF. CDR3 coding DNA: TGTGCCAGCAGCCCAGCAAGGGGGGTCGGTGAAAAACTGTTTTTT.

This clone was detected only once. The CDR3 end shows no conserved phenylalanine or tryptophan, and so a read error is likely. The chain is built from TRBV11-2 and TRBJ1-1; TRBD1 aligns across 8 bases. Germline V CDR1 and CDR2: SGHAT, FQNNGV. This CDR3 region has 15 residues. V gave up 2 bases and J gave up 4 bases; unmatched junction bases: 6. The CDR3 spells CASSLPGGAVTEAFL. As DNA, the CDR3 is TGTGCCAGCAGCTTACCAGGGGGCGCCGTCACTGAAGCTTTCCTT.